This T cell receptor (beta chain) came from a study of blood T cell repertoires in COVID-19. Sequencing used immunoSEQ multiplex PCR; TCRdb keeps in-frame clones, though not all of them. The repertoire holds roughly 670,000 clones, with 85% to 90% as singletons. From germline, CDR1 is SNHLY and CDR2 FYNNEI. The CDR3 has 15 amino acids. The V and J ends lost 8 bases and 2 bases, in that order; junction bases with no gene match: 11. The sequenced sample was peripheral blood. The V call is TRBV2, the J call TRBJ2-5; TRBD2 agrees at 7 bases. The receptor's source is a woman aged 18-29 years with acute or convalescent COVID-19. The CDR3 DNA is TGTGCCAGCGGATTGCGGGAGACTTCGCAAGAGACCCAGTACTTC. Protein product: CASGLRETSQETQYF. Full variable domain (outside the CDR3, taken from reference TRBV2 and TRBJ2-5): EPEVTQTPSHQVTQMGQEVILRCVPISNHLYFYWYRQILGQKVEFLVSFYNNEISEKSEIFDDQFSVERPDGSNFTLKIRSTKLEDSAMYFCASGLRETSQETQYFGPGTRLLVL.